One sample yielded the 13 T cell receptor beta chains listed below, sequenced in a study of CD8+ T cells in alopecia areata. As the sequencing template, cDNA was produced by extracting RNA and reverse transcribing it. Using immunoSEQ multiplex PCR, the repertoire was profiled, and TCRdb retains in-frame clones only, with some absent. The sample shows 120,000 or so clones, roughly 69% of them seen only once. The sequenced sample consisted of CD4+ T cells sorted from blood. These TCRs come from a human donor in good health.

The V and J genes are TRBV29-1 and TRBJ2-3, with 7 bases lining up with TRBD2. The CDR3 runs 12 residues. CDR1 and CDR2 (germline): SQVTM, ANQGSEA. V lost 5 bases to trimming and J lost 10 bases; unmatched junction nucleotides: 9. The CDR3 sequence: CSVKTSSYAQYF. CDR3 coding DNA: TGCAGCGTTAAGACTAGCTCCTATGCGCAGTATTTT.

The V and J genes are TRBV11-2 and TRBJ2-5; D is ambiguous. There are 15 residues in the CDR3. Trimming took off 2 bases at V and 5 bases at J, with 15 bases between the two ends. Germline CDR1 SGHAT, CDR2 FQNNGV. The CDR3, as DNA: TGTGCCAGCAGCTTACGTCGAAGGGCAGTGGAGACCCAGTACTTC. Translation gives CASSLRRRAVETQYF.

This CDR3 is CASSQGTGHYEQYF. In DNA form, the CDR3 reads TGTGCCAGCAGTCAGGGGACAGGTCACTACGAGCAGTACTTC. The chain carries TRBV6-5 and TRBJ2-7; 8 nucleotides match TRBD1. V was pared by 5 bases and J by 3 bases, with 6 bases of the junction left unmatched. Germline CDR1 and CDR2: MNHEY and SVGAGI. The CDR3 contains 14 residues.

The genes are TRBV7-9 and TRBJ2-1; the D gene is possibly TRBD1 (5 bases). CDR1 SEHNR and CDR2 FQNEAQ come from the germline V gene (reference sequence). The CDR3 length is 12 residues. V gave up 2 bases and J gave up 11 bases, with 10 bases separating them. The CDR3 region is CASSLMQGKQFF. CDR3 coding DNA: TGTGCCAGCAGCTTAATGCAGGGCAAGCAGTTCTTC. Drawing the rest from reference TRBV7-9 and TRBJ2-1, the complete variable domain is DTGVSQNPRHKITKRGQNVTFRCDPISEHNRLYWYRQTLGQGPEFLTYFQNEAQLEKSRLLSDRFSAERPKGSFSTLEIQRTEQGDSAMYLCASSLMQGKQFFGPGTRLTVL.

The chain joins TRBV6-5 to TRBJ2-7; D might be TRBD1 or TRBD2, each matching 5 bases. The CDR3 is 15 amino acids. Trimming shortened V by 6 bases and J by 1 base, and 16 bases separated the two germline ends. The germline CDR1 and CDR2 sequences are MNHEY and SVGAGI. The chain's CDR3 is CASRTRGPQSYEQYF. In DNA, the CDR3 is TGTGCCAGCAGGACCCGGGGACCGCAGTCCTACGAGCAGTACTTC.

The rearrangement uses TRBV30 and TRBJ1-5; 9 bases map to TRBD1. The J segment lost 1 base and the V segment lost 2 bases, leaving 12 bases of the junction unmatched. Per the germline V gene, CDR1 is GTSNPN and CDR2 is SVGIG (reference sequence). The CDR3 loop spans 18 amino acids. The CDR3 DNA sequence: TGTGCCTGGAGTTTCCGACCCACGGACAGGGGAAGCAATCAGCCCCAGCATTTT. Encoded protein: CAWSFRPTDRGSNQPQHF. The entire variable domain, with the rest obtained from reference TRBV30 and TRBJ1-5, is as follows: SQTIHQWPATLVQPVGSPLSLECTVEGTSNPNLYWYRQAAGRGLQLLFYSVGIGQISSEVPQNLSASRPQDRQFILSSKKLLLSDSGFYLCAWSFRPTDRGSNQPQHFGDGTRLSIL.

This clone was recorded only once. The CDR3, as DNA: TGTGCCAGCAGAATGGAGACCCAGTACTTC. This translates into CASRMETQYF. This chain joins TRBV2 and TRBJ2-5; D not resolved. The CDR3 has 10 residues. The V gene's germline CDR1 is SNHLY and CDR2 FYNNEI. Trimming cost V 6 bases and J 5 bases, with 4 bases left between them.

This clone has only a few counts. The chain couples TRBV5-1 to TRBJ2-1; 9 bases map to TRBD2. CDR1 SGHRS and CDR2 YFSETQ come from the germline V gene. V shed 4 bases, J shed 6 bases, and the junction held 8 bases outside the gene matches. This CDR3 spans 15 amino acids. The CDR3 sequence is CASSGQPTSGNEQFF. CDR3 bases: TGCGCCAGCAGCGGCCAACCGACTAGCGGCAATGAGCAGTTCTTC.

The chain combines TRBV4-1 with TRBJ1-5; D unresolved. Germline lookup yields CDR1 MGHRA and CDR2 YSYEKL. The CDR3 contains 15 residues. With 0 bases removed from V and 3 bases from J, the gap between germline ends came to 9 bases. CDR3 sequence: CASSQDESFNQPQHF. The DNA of the CDR3 is TGCGCCAGCAGCCAAGATGAAAGCTTCAATCAGCCCCAGCATTTT.

A few counts support this clone. V gene TRBV5-6 combines with J gene TRBJ2-1; D not certain. Trimming cost V 1 base and J 7 bases, with 15 bases left between them. There are 15 residues in the CDR3. Per germline, CDR1 SGHDT and CDR2 YYEEEE. This CDR3 is CASSLLGLGMNEQFF. The CDR3 DNA follows: TGTGCCAGCAGCTTGCTGGGTTTGGGAATGAATGAGCAGTTCTTC.

This clone was seen a few times. The chain couples TRBV11-2 to TRBJ2-5; 11 bases agree with TRBD2. Germline CDR1 and CDR2: SGHAT and FQNNGV. Trimming cost V 5 bases and J 5 bases; bases outside gene matches: 7. CDR3 length equals 15 residues. The CDR3 is CASSRISGGAETQYF. CDR3 nucleotides: TGTGCCAGCAGCAGAATTAGCGGGGGGGCTGAGACCCAGTACTTC.

This clone appeared a few times. The DNA for the CDR3 is TGCAGCGTTCGTGGGACTAGCGGAAATCCCTCCTACGAGCAGTACTTC. Translating gives CSVRGTSGNPSYEQYF. V is TRBV29-1 and J is TRBJ2-7, with TRBD2 matching over 11 bases. The CDR3 is 16 amino acids. After removal of 5 bases from V and 0 bases from J, the junction contained 9 bases not matched to a gene. Germline assignment: CDR1 SQVTM and CDR2 ANQGSEA.

The chain joins TRBV2 to TRBJ2-3; D gene unclear. Trimming left V 7 bases short and J 6 bases short, with 11 bases between. Per the germline V gene, CDR1 is SNHLY and CDR2 is FYNNEI. This CDR3 spans 12 amino acids. The CDR3 DNA reads as TGTGCCAGCACTGGGAAAGTGGATACGCAGTATTTT. Its protein is CASTGKVDTQYF.